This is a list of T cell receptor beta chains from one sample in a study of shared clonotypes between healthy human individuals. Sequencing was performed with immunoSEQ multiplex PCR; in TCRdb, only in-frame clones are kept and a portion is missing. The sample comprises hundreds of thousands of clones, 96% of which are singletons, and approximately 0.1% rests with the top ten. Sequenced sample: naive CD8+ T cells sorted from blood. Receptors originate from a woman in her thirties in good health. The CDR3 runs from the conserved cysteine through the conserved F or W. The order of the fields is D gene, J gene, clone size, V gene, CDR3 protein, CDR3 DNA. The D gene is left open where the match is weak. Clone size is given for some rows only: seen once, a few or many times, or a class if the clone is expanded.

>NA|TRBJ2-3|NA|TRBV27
CASSSIFTDTQYF
TGTGCCAGCAGTTCCATCTTCACAGATACGCAGTATTTT
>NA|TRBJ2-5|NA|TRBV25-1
CASSEMSGTRQETQYF
TGTGCCAGCAGTGAAATGTCCGGGACTCGCCAAGAGACCCAGTACTTC
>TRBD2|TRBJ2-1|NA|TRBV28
CASTLPNWSGSNEQFF
TGTGCCAGCACCCTCCCCAATTGGAGCGGGAGTAATGAGCAGTTCTTC
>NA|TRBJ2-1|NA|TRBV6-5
CASSHRNQGHEQFF
TGTGCCAGCAGTCACCGAAACCAGGGGCATGAGCAGTTCTTC
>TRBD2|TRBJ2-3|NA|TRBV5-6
CASSASTSSTDTQYF
TGTGCCAGCAGCGCGTCGACTAGCTCCACAGATACGCAGTATTTT
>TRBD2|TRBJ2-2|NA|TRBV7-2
CASSLAPSGSSMGELFF
TGTGCCAGCAGCTTAGCGCCTAGCGGGAGCTCGATGGGGGAGCTGTTTTTT
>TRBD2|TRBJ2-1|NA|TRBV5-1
CASSLGLAENEQFF
TGCGCCAGCAGCTTGGGGCTAGCGGAGAATGAGCAGTTCTTC
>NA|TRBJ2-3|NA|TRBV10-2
CASSESAASRDTQYF
TGCGCCAGCAGTGAGTCGGCAGCCTCCAGAGATACGCAGTATTTT
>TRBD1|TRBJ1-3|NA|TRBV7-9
CASSWAGTGAGNTIYF
TGTGCCAGCAGCTGGGCCGGGACAGGGGCCGGAAACACCATATATTTT
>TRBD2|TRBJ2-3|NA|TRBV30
CAWSVLAATDTQYF
TGTGCCTGGAGTGTACTAGCGGCTACAGATACGCAGTATTTT
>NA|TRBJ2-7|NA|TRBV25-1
CASSEVFEQYF
TGTGCCAGCAGTGAAGTTTTCGAGCAGTACTTC
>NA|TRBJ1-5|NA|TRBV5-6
CASSLAGAGLSNQPQHF
TGTGCCAGCAGCCTGGCGGGGGCAGGACTAAGCAATCAGCCCCAGCATTTT
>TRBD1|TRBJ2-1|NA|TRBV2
CASSFDYGTGGFNEQFF
TGTGCCAGCAGTTTTGACTATGGGACAGGGGGCTTCAATGAGCAGTTCTTC
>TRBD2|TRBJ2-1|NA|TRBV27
CASRLLAGGANEQFF
TGTGCCAGCAGACTACTAGCGGGAGGGGCCAATGAGCAGTTCTTC
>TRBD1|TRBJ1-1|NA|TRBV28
CASRGGRTEAFF
TGTGCCAGCAGAGGGGGCCGCACTGAAGCTTTCTTT
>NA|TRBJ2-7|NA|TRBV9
CASSPQAGYQSSYEQYF
TGTGCCAGCAGCCCTCAGGCGGGTTACCAAAGCTCCTACGAGCAGTACTTC
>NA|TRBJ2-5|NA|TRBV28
CASDPRPGGETQYF
TGTGCCAGCGATCCAAGACCGGGCGGAGAGACCCAGTACTTC
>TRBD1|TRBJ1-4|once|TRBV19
CASSLTGDEKLFF
TGTGCCAGTAGTCTGACAGGGGATGAAAAACTGTTTTTT
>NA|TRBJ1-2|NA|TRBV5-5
CASSPGRAGIPGSGYTF
TGTGCCAGCAGCCCGGGAAGAGCCGGGATACCCGGATCGGGCTACACCTTC
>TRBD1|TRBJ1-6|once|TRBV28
CASSLSRQGNSPLHF
TGTGCCAGCAGTTTATCCCGACAGGGGAATTCACCCCTCCACTTT
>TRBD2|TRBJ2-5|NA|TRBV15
CATSRLAGGGETQYF
TGTGCCACCAGCAGACTAGCGGGAGGGGGAGAGACCCAGTACTTC
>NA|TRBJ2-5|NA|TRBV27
CASSFSTDQETQYF
TGTGCCAGCAGTTTCTCGACAGATCAAGAGACCCAGTACTTC
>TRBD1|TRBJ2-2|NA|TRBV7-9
CATARLVGQGSGELFF
TGTGCCACCGCCCGCCTCGTTGGACAGGGGTCCGGGGAGCTGTTTTTT
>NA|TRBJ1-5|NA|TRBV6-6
CASSSSGEGQPQHF
TGTGCCAGCAGTTCCTCAGGGGAGGGTCAGCCCCAGCATTTT
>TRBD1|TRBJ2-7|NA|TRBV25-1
CATLDRVGEQYF
TGTGCCACCTTGGACAGGGTTGGCGAGCAGTACTTC
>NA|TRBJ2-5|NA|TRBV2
CASSARLLETQYF
TGTGCCAGCAGTGCCCGTCTACTAGAGACCCAGTACTTC
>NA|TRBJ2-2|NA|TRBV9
CASSQNRRNTGELFF
TGTGCCAGCAGCCAAAACCGGCGGAACACCGGGGAGCTGTTTTTT
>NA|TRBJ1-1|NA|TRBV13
CASSSPGSGSAEAFF
TGTGCCAGCAGCTCCCCCGGATCAGGTTCGGCTGAAGCTTTCTTT
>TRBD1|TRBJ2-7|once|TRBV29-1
CSVGTGGNEQYF
TGCAGCGTTGGGACAGGGGGCAACGAGCAGTACTTC
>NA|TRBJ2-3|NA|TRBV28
CASSRDSSTDTQYF
TGTGCCAGCAGTAGGGACTCGAGCACAGATACGCAGTATTTT
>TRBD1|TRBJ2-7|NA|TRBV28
CASSPPYRGAYEQYF
TGTGCCAGCAGTCCCCCTTACAGGGGGGCCTACGAGCAGTACTTC
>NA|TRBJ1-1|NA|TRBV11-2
CASSLHRGRENTEAFF
TGTGCCAGCAGCTTACATCGGGGCAGGGAGAACACTGAAGCTTTCTTT
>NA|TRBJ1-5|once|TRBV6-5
CASSPYSNQPQHF
TGTGCCAGCAGCCCATATAGCAATCAGCCCCAGCATTTT
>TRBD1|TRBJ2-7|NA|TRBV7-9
CASSFGQVESYEQYF
TGTGCCAGCAGCTTCGGACAGGTAGAATCCTACGAGCAGTACTTC
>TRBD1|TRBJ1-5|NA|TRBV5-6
CASSLFQDRGYSNQPQHF
TGTGCCAGCAGCTTGTTCCAGGACAGGGGATATAGCAATCAGCCCCAGCATTTT
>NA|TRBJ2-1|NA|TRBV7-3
CASSFGGPSYNEQFF
TGTGCCAGCAGCTTTGGAGGTCCCTCCTACAATGAGCAGTTCTTC
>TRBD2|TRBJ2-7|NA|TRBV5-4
CASRLAGGSYEQYF
TGTGCCAGCAGACTAGCGGGAGGGTCCTACGAGCAGTACTTC
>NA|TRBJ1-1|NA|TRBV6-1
CASSEAGYNRPTEAFF
TGTGCCAGCAGTGAAGCGGGGTACAACCGGCCCACTGAAGCTTTCTTT
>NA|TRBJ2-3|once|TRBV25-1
CASRGLADTQYF
TGTGCCAGCAGGGGGCTAGCAGATACGCAGTATTTT
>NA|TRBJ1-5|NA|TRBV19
CASSIRDTNQPQHF
TGTGCCAGTAGTATTCGGGACACAAATCAGCCCCAGCATTTT
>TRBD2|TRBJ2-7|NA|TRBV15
CATAGLADEQYF
TGTGCCACCGCCGGCCTAGCGGACGAGCAGTACTTC
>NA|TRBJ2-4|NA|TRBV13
CASSLGLAKNIQYF
TGTGCCAGCAGCTTAGGACTAGCCAAAAACATTCAGTACTTC
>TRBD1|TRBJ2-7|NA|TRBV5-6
CASSLRDRRYYEQYF
TGTGCCAGCAGCCTCCGGGACAGGCGATACTACGAGCAGTACTTC